This entry lists 31 T cell receptor beta chains sequenced from one sample in a study of cytomegalovirus exposure and HLA in healthy donors. Some clones are missing from TCRdb's copy, which holds only in-frame ones; the method was immunoSEQ multiplex PCR. The sample lists approximately 140,000 clones; more than 75% were seen once. Sequencing used PBMCs. The origin of the receptors is a man aged 18-30 years in good health and CMV-seropositive.

This rearrangement joins TRBV6-1 to TRBJ2-5; 7 positions match TRBD2. The CDR3 runs 15 residues. After removal of 2 bases from V and 3 bases from J, the junction contained 6 bases not matched to a gene. Germline values: CDR1 MNHNS, CDR2 SASEGT. In DNA, the CDR3 is TGTGCCAGCAGTGAATTAGCAGCGGGGAAAGAGACCCAGTACTTC. It encodes CASSELAAGKETQYF.

V and J are TRBV15 and TRBJ2-4; a possible D gene is TRBD2 (5 bases). This CDR3 spans 16 amino acids. Germline V gene sequence: CDR1 LNHNV, CDR2 YYDKDF (reference sequence). The ends were cut back, 1 base at V and 0 bases at J, with 10 bases in the middle. The CDR3 region has the DNA TGTGCCACCAGCAGAGCCGGGGATGTAGCCAAAAACATTCAGTACTTC. It codes for CATSRAGDVAKNIQYF.

This clone was seen more than once but under ten times. The chain employs TRBV30 and TRBJ2-4; no clear D. Germline values: CDR1 GTSNPN, CDR2 SVGIG (reference sequence). V lost 0 bases to trimming and J lost 9 bases, with 6 bases between them. The CDR3 contains 11 residues. DNA of the CDR3: TGTGCCTGGAGTGTACTCGGCATTCAGTACTTC. Translation: CAWSVLGIQYF. Supplemented by reference TRBV30 and TRBJ2-4, the full variable domain reads SQTIHQWPATLVQPVGSPLSLECTVEGTSNPNLYWYRQAAGRGLQLLFYSVGIGQISSEVPQNLSASRPQDRQFILSSKKLLLSDSGFYLCAWSVLGIQYFGAGTRLSVL.

The genes are TRBV5-4 and TRBJ2-3; 7 bases align to TRBD1. Germline CDR1 is SGHNT and CDR2 is YYREEE (reference sequence). Trimming removed 4 bases from V and 6 bases from J; junction bases left unmatched: 5. The length of the CDR3 is 13 residues. The CDR3 region has the DNA TGTGCCAGCAGCCCGACAGGGCATGATACGCAGTATTTT. Its translation is CASSPTGHDTQYF.

The genes are TRBV5-1 and TRBJ1-4; the D is unclear. CDR1 SGHRS and CDR2 YFSETQ come from the germline V gene. The germline V and J ends were trimmed by 4 bases and 6 bases, with 10 bases remaining between them. The length of the CDR3 is 13 residues. Written as DNA, the CDR3 is TGCGCCAGCAGCCGTGACCGGGATGAAAAACTGTTTTTT. Translated, it gives CASSRDRDEKLFF.

The V call is TRBV18, the J call TRBJ2-5; the D gene is possibly TRBD1 (5 bases). The length of the CDR3 is 13 residues. V was trimmed by 8 bases and J by 3 bases, leaving 13 bases between them. The germline gives CDR1 KGHSH, CDR2 LQKENI. CDR3 in amino acids: CASVSGMEETQYF. The DNA of the CDR3 is TGTGCCAGCGTCTCAGGGATGGAAGAGACCCAGTACTTC.

V is TRBV30 and J is TRBJ2-1; D uncertain. The germline CDR1 and CDR2 sequences are GTSNPN and SVGIG (reference sequence). Trimming cost V 0 bases and J 0 bases, with 12 bases left between them. This CDR3 comprises 16 residues. The CDR3 is CAWSVQHLSSYNEQFF. CDR3 DNA: TGTGCCTGGAGTGTACAGCATTTGAGCTCCTACAATGAGCAGTTCTTC.

The chain has TRBV4-2 and TRBJ2-3; 8 bases are a match to TRBD2. Germline trimming cut 3 bases from V and 2 bases from J; bases unmatched to any gene: 7. The CDR3 has 16 amino acids. Germline values: CDR1 LGHNA, CDR2 YNFKEQ. CDR3 region: CASSHSSGSFTDTQYF. The CDR3 nucleotides are TGTGCCAGCAGCCATTCGAGCGGGAGTTTCACAGATACGCAGTATTTT.

The chain joins TRBV9 to TRBJ2-7; maybe TRBD2 (6 bases). Trimming removed 3 bases at V and 3 bases at J, with 13 bases between. CDR1 and CDR2 (germline): SGDLS, YYNGEE. The CDR3 totals 14 residues. CDR3 in DNA: TGTGCCAGCAGCGCGTGGGACTCAAACTACGAGCAGTACTTC. Translating it yields CASSAWDSNYEQYF. The full variable domain, in which reference TRBV9 and TRBJ2-7 provide the parts outside the CDR3, is DSGVTQTPKHLITATGQRVTLRCSPRSGDLSVYWYQQSLDQGLQFLIQYYNGEERAKGNILERFSAQQFPDLHSELNLSSLELGDSALYFCASSAWDSNYEQYFGPGTRLTVT.

This rearrangement joins TRBV9 to TRBJ2-4; 10 bases map to TRBD1. Germline values: CDR1 SGDLS, CDR2 YYNGEE. With 4 bases clipped from V and 8 bases from J, the junction kept 9 bases outside the gene matches. The CDR3 totals 15 residues. CDR3 sequence (DNA): TGTGCCAGCAGCACCGACAGGGGGCTCGGGGACATTCAGTACTTC. Translated: CASSTDRGLGDIQYF.

The rearrangement links TRBV5-4 to TRBJ2-3, with 12 bases aligning to TRBD2. CDR1 and CDR2 from the germline V gene are SGHNT and YYREEE (reference sequence). After removal of 4 bases from V and 6 bases from J, the junction contained 18 bases not matched to a gene. The CDR3 covers 19 residues. The CDR3 loop reads CASSNSSGRAYKAKDTQYF. CDR3 DNA: TGTGCCAGCAGCAACTCTAGCGGGAGGGCCTATAAGGCGAAGGATACGCAGTATTTT. The full variable domain, rest sourced from reference TRBV5-4 and TRBJ2-3, is ETGVTQSPTHLIKTRGQQVTLRCSSQSGHNTVSWYQQALGQGPQFIFQYYREEENGRGNFPPRFSGLQFPNYSSELNVNALELDDSALYLCASSNSSGRAYKAKDTQYFGPGTRLTVL.

This clone was picked up a small number of times. CDR3 loop: CASSSNPSGYGYTF. The CDR3 nucleotides read TGTGCCAGTAGTAGCAACCCATCGGGCTATGGCTACACCTTC. The chain employs TRBV19 and TRBJ1-2; D is ambiguous. CDR3 length: 14 amino acids. The germline V gene has CDR1 LNHDA and CDR2 SQIVND (reference sequence). V lost 4 bases to trimming and J lost 4 bases, with 13 bases between them.

The rearrangement joins TRBV18 to TRBJ1-4; D remains ambiguous. The CDR3 runs 13 residues. Germline-derived CDR1 and CDR2 are KGHSH and LQKENI. V lost 3 bases, J lost 6 bases, and 8 bases lay in between. The CDR3 reads CASSPGSDEKLFF. In DNA form, the CDR3 reads TGTGCCAGCTCACCCGGGAGTGATGAAAAACTGTTTTTT.

The chain joins TRBV27 to TRBJ2-3, with D perhaps matching TRBD2 (5 bases). The CDR3 spans 21 residues. Per the germline V gene, CDR1 is MNHEY and CDR2 is SMNVEV (reference sequence). V was pared by 1 base and J by 2 bases, with 28 bases between. In nucleotides, the CDR3 is TGTGCCAGCAGTTTATATTCGGTGGTGGAAGGAAGACCACTAGTCACAGATACGCAGTATTTT. This translates into CASSLYSVVEGRPLVTDTQYF.

The sample holds a few counts of this clone. The V gene is TRBV7-8, the J gene TRBJ2-7; perhaps TRBD2 as D (6 bases). The germline V gene encodes CDR1 SGHVS and CDR2 FQNEAQ. This CDR3 is built from 13 residues. The V end lost 0 bases, the J end lost 10 bases, and 13 bases lay between the germline ends. CDR3 sequence: CASSLAVLEGQYF. In DNA, the CDR3 is TGTGCCAGCAGCTTAGCAGTGTTGGAGGGCCAGTACTTC.

This chain connects TRBV19 to TRBJ1-2; 7 nucleotides match TRBD1. Germline V lookup: CDR1 LNHDA, CDR2 SQIVND (reference sequence). This CDR3 has 13 amino acids. The ends lost 7 bases at V and 7 bases at J; junction bases unmatched: 9. In DNA, the CDR3 is TGTGCCAGTAAACTCGAAGGGGGCCTTGGCTACACCTTC. Translation gives CASKLEGGLGYTF.

The V call is TRBV6-4, the J call TRBJ2-2; no firm D call. The V end lost 0 bases, the J end lost 4 bases, and 9 bases lay between the germline ends. Germline-derived CDR1 and CDR2 are MRHNA and SNTAGT. The CDR3 covers 15 residues. CDR3 residues: CASSDSPGTTGELFF. The CDR3 coding sequence is TGTGCCAGCAGTGACTCGCCCGGTACCACCGGGGAGCTGTTTTTT.

The genes are TRBV21-1 and TRBJ1-1; the D call TRBD1 from the table was never checked on the DNA. TRBV21-1 constitutes a pseudogene. The CDR3 runs 17 residues. The CDR3 protein is CASSGRDRGRLNTEAFF. In DNA, the CDR3 is TGTGCCAGCAGCGGCCGGGACAGGGGGCGGTTAAACACTGAAGCTTTCTTT.

This clone was recorded only once. The V gene is TRBV5-1, the J gene TRBJ1-2, with 8 bases identical to TRBD1. Germline trimming cut 1 base from V and 4 bases from J; bases unmatched to any gene: 3. CDR3 length: 14 amino acids. Germline V gene lookup returns CDR1 SGHRS and CDR2 YFSETQ. CDR3 loop: CASSLSGQAYGYTF. The CDR3 coding sequence is TGCGCCAGCAGCTTGTCGGGACAGGCCTATGGCTACACCTTC.

This chain joins TRBV10-1 and TRBJ2-3; 16 bases match TRBD2. Trimming at V came to 6 bases and at J to 2 bases, leaving 5 bases not matched to a gene. Germline V lookup: CDR1 WNHNN, CDR2 SYGVQD (reference sequence). The CDR3 has 17 amino acids. The CDR3 protein is CASSAGTSGRATDTQYF. The CDR3 bases are TGCGCCAGCAGCGCAGGGACTAGCGGGAGGGCCACAGATACGCAGTATTTT.

V is TRBV9 and J is TRBJ2-3; 8 nucleotides align to TRBD2. Trimming took 0 bases from V and 1 from J; bases not matched to a gene: 7. CDR3 length: 17 residues. CDR1 and CDR2 (germline): SGDLS, YYNGEE. The CDR3 spells CASSVEGGTRRTDTQYF. In DNA form, the CDR3 reads TGTGCCAGCAGCGTAGAAGGCGGGACTAGACGCACAGATACGCAGTATTTT.

The chain joins TRBV1 to TRBJ2-3; TRBD2, the table's D call, was not compared with the DNA. TRBV1 is designated a pseudogene. The CDR3 has 15 amino acids. The CDR3 is CTSSPSSGSTDTQYF. DNA for the CDR3: TGCACCAGCAGCCCTTCTAGCGGGAGCACAGATACGCAGTATTTT.

V is TRBV6-5 and J is TRBJ1-2, with 7 bases lining up with TRBD1. This CDR3 comprises 11 residues. V shed 8 bases and J 8 bases; nucleotides not matched to a gene: 5. CDR1 is MNHEY and CDR2 is SVGAGI in the germline V gene. The CDR3 coding sequence is TGTGCCAGCCAGGGGGGACGAGGCTACACCTTC. This translates into CASQGGRGYTF.

Relative to its sample, this clone is medium-sized. The J gene is TRBJ1-2, the V gene TRBV6-1; D ambiguous. CDR3 size: 9 residues. Trimming removed 10 bases at V and 3 bases at J, with 3 bases between. Germline loops: CDR1 MNHNS, CDR2 SASEGT. CDR3 amino acids: CATDYGYTF. The CDR3, as DNA: TGTGCCACAGACTATGGCTACACCTTC.

The chain couples TRBV19 to TRBJ1-6, with 7 bases matching TRBD1. J lost 6 bases, V lost 2 bases, and 1 base had no gene match. The CDR3 extends over 14 amino acids. Germline-derived CDR1 and CDR2 are LNHDA and SQIVND (reference sequence). The CDR3 DNA sequence: TGTGCCAGTAGTATACAGGGGGGTAATTCACCCCTCCACTTT. Translated: CASSIQGGNSPLHF.

The chain employs TRBV5-5 and TRBJ1-2; possibly TRBD1 for D (6 bases). Germline V gene sequence: CDR1 SGHKS, CDR2 YYEKEE (reference sequence). The CDR3 has 14 amino acids. The V and J ends lost 6 bases and 4 bases respectively, with 16 bases between them. The CDR3 protein is CASTDLQGIYGYTF. In DNA, the CDR3 is TGTGCCAGCACCGACCTGCAGGGGATCTATGGCTACACCTTC.

V is TRBV30 and J is TRBJ1-6; perhaps TRBD1 as D (5 bases). CDR3 length: 14 amino acids. The germline gives CDR1 GTSNPN, CDR2 SVGIG (reference sequence). V dropped 8 bases and J dropped 5 bases, with 16 bases sitting between them. The CDR3 loop reads CATTVGGNNSPLHF. CDR3 bases: TGTGCCACTACTGTGGGGGGGAATAATTCACCCCTCCACTTT.

The chain carries TRBV9 and TRBJ2-7; 8 positions match TRBD1. CDR3 length equals 15 residues. Trimming removed 3 bases from V and 8 bases from J; junction bases left unmatched: 13. From germline, CDR1 is SGDLS and CDR2 YYNGEE. The CDR3 here is CASSGTGTGGVKQYF. The CDR3 nucleotides are TGTGCCAGCAGCGGGACCGGGACAGGAGGTGTGAAGCAGTACTTC.

The V call is TRBV9, the J call TRBJ2-1, with 7 bases that match TRBD1. V gave up 7 bases and J gave up 8 bases; unmatched junction bases: 9. The V gene's germline CDR1 is SGDLS and CDR2 YYNGEE. The CDR3 is 13 residues long. The CDR3 here is CASSRGDSYEQFF. The DNA of the CDR3 is TGTGCCAGCTCCCGAGGGGACAGCTATGAGCAGTTCTTC.

This rearrangement joins TRBV5-8 to TRBJ1-3; D remains unclear. V lost 0 bases, J lost 0 bases, and 13 bases lay in between. Germline CDR1 and CDR2: SGHTS and YDEGEE. The CDR3 runs 17 residues. The CDR3 is CASSLGPGYRSGNTIYF. The CDR3 nucleotides are TGTGCCAGCAGCTTGGGCCCAGGTTATCGCTCTGGAAACACCATATATTTT.

The chain employs TRBV7-9 and TRBJ1-2; 8 bases match TRBD1. The CDR3 sequence is 14 residues long. V was pared by 1 base and J by 4 bases, with 2 bases of the junction left unmatched. CDR1 and CDR2 (germline): SEHNR, FQNEAQ (reference sequence). CDR3 DNA sequence: TGTGCCAGCAGCTTAGACGACAGGGGCTATGGCTACACCTTC. Translation: CASSLDDRGYGYTF.